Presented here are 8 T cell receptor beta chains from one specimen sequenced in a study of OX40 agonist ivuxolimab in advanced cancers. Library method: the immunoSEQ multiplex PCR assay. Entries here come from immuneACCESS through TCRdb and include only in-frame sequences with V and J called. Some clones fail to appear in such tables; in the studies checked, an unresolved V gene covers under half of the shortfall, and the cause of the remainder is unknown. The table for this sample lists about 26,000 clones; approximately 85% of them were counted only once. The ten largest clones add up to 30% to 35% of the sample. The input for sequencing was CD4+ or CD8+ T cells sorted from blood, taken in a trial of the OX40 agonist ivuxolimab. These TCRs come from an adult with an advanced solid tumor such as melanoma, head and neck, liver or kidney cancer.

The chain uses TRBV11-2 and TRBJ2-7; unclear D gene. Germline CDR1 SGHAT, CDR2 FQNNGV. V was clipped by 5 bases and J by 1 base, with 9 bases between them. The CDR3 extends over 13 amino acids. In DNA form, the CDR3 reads TGTGCCAGCAGCCTCGACGGTTCCTACGAGCAGTACTTC. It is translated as CASSLDGSYEQYF.

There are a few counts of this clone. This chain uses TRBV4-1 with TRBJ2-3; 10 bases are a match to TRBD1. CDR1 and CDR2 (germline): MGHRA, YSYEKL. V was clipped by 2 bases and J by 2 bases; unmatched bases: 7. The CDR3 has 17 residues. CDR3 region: CASSQTPGQGYTDTQYF. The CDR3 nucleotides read TGCGCCAGCAGCCAAACTCCGGGACAGGGGTACACAGATACGCAGTATTTT.

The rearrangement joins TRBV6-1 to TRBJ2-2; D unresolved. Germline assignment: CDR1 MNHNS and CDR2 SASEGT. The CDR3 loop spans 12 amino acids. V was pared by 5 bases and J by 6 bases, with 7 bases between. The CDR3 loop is CASSLYAGELFF. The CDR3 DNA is TGTGCCAGCAGTCTTTACGCCGGGGAGCTGTTTTTT.

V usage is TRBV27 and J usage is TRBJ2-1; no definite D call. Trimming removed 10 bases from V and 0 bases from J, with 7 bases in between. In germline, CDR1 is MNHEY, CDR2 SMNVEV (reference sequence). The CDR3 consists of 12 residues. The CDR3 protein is CATSASYNEQFF. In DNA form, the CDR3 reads TGTGCCACCTCTGCCTCCTACAATGAGCAGTTCTTC.

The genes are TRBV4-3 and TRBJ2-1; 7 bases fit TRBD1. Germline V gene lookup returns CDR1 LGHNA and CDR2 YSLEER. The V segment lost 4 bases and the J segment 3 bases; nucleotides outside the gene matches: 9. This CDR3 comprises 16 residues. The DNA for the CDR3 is TGCGCCAGCAGCCCCGATAGGACAGGACTCTACAATGAGCAGTTCTTC. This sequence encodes CASSPDRTGLYNEQFF.

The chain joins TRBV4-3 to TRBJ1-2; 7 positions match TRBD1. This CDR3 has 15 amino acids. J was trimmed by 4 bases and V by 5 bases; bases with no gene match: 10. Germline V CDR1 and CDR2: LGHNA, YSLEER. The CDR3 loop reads CASSAGTAPGYGYTF. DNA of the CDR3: TGCGCCAGCAGCGCCGGGACAGCCCCCGGCTATGGCTACACCTTC.

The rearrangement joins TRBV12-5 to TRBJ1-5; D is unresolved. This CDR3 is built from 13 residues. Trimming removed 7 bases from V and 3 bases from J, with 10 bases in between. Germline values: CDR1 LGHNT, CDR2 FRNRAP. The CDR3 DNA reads TGTGCTAGTGCTCTAGGGCCCAATCAGCCCCAGCATTTT. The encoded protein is CASALGPNQPQHF.

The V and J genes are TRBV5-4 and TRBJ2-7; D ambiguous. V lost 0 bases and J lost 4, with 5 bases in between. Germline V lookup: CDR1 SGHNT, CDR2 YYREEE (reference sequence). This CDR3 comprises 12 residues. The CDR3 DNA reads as TGTGCCAGCAGCTTGGAAAAATACGAGCAGTACTTC. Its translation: CASSLEKYEQYF.